This is a list of T cell receptor beta chains from one sample in a study of shared clonotypes between healthy human individuals. The protocol was immunoSEQ multiplex PCR, while the TCRdb copy is restricted to in-frame clones and leaves out a portion. Here the sample spans about 480,000 clones, 79% being singletons. Sequencing was carried out using PBMCs. The receptors stem from a woman in her thirties or forties in good health. Some clones in this sample may be carry-over from other donors' samples. Both conserved end residues are part of each CDR3. A D gene is named only where the DNA matches it firmly. Part of the rows lack a size; the others show once, few, many or a class for expanded clones.

J gene: TRBJ1-3; clone size: .; D gene: .; V gene: TRBV7-2; CDR3 protein: CASSSPPDKIGNTIYF
J gene: TRBJ2-1; clone size: .; D gene: TRBD2; V gene: TRBV7-2; CDR3 protein: CASSLGQGGLAGEQFF
J gene: TRBJ1-1; clone size: .; D gene: .; V gene: TRBV30; CDR3 protein: CAWTGEVGNTEAFF
J gene: TRBJ2-1; clone size: .; D gene: TRBD2; V gene: TRBV19; CDR3 protein: CASSTEPGTSALLQFF
J gene: TRBJ2-7; clone size: .; D gene: .; V gene: TRBV5-1; CDR3 protein: CASSYQGVEQYF
J gene: TRBJ1-5; clone size: once; D gene: TRBD1; V gene: TRBV28; CDR3 protein: CASSTNRGGNQPQHF
J gene: TRBJ1-5; clone size: .; D gene: .; V gene: TRBV6-1; CDR3 protein: CASSGKSRTKKDDGNQPQHF
J gene: TRBJ1-1; clone size: .; D gene: TRBD1; V gene: TRBV5-4; CDR3 protein: CASSFEGQMNTEAFF
J gene: TRBJ2-5; clone size: .; D gene: TRBD1; V gene: TRBV18; CDR3 protein: CASSPLWTGAETQYF
J gene: TRBJ2-2; clone size: .; D gene: .; V gene: TRBV5-1; CDR3 protein: CASSLVELHPGELFF
J gene: TRBJ2-7; clone size: .; D gene: .; V gene: TRBV7-9; CDR3 protein: CASEGISSYEQYF
J gene: TRBJ2-6; clone size: once; D gene: .; V gene: TRBV7-8; CDR3 protein: CASSPTHAGTRTSGANVLTF
J gene: TRBJ1-1; clone size: .; D gene: .; V gene: TRBV6-5; CDR3 protein: CASSYSVRYTEAFF
J gene: TRBJ1-4; clone size: .; D gene: .; V gene: TRBV27; CDR3 protein: CATPQDEKLFF
J gene: TRBJ1-1; clone size: .; D gene: TRBD1; V gene: TRBV5-4; CDR3 protein: CASSTGQGSTEAFF
J gene: TRBJ2-5; clone size: .; D gene: TRBD1; V gene: TRBV7-7; CDR3 protein: CASSPQGAGETQYF
J gene: TRBJ1-1; clone size: .; D gene: .; V gene: TRBV18; CDR3 protein: CASSPPQGEEAFF
J gene: TRBJ2-5; clone size: .; D gene: .; V gene: TRBV6-5; CDR3 protein: CASSYSPGAQETQYF
J gene: TRBJ1-1; clone size: few; D gene: .; V gene: TRBV6-5; CDR3 protein: CASGTFRTEAFF
J gene: TRBJ2-7; clone size: .; D gene: .; V gene: TRBV7-3; CDR3 protein: CASSSGLNYEQYF
J gene: TRBJ2-7; clone size: .; D gene: .; V gene: TRBV10-3; CDR3 protein: CAISESGREYEQYF